These 3 T cell receptor beta chains originate from one sample sequenced in a study of vaccination and CD4 T cells after COVID-19. Their antigens remain unidentified. The sample's treatment: roughly 10-day PBMC culture with coronavirus spike peptide pools or control peptides (ViraFEST assay). At the Johns Hopkins FTIC core, DNA taken from cultured CD4+ T cells was sequenced by way of the Oncomine TCR Beta short-read assay. TCRdb re-called the PCR reads through MiXCR, storing one row per CDR3 protein. The sample gives approximately 9,600 distinct CDR3 sequences, 45% to 55% of which show up once; around 21% is in the top ten. Sequencing input: CD4+ T cells from blood, cultured in vitro. These receptors were taken from a human donor who had recovered from COVID-19.

This chain connects TRBV10-3 to TRBJ1-2; TRBD1 matches 7 bases. The length of the CDR3 is 15 residues. Germline V gene sequence: CDR1 ENHRY, CDR2 SYGVKD. V was pared by 2 bases and J by 6 bases, with 9 bases of the junction left unmatched. The CDR3 protein is CAISEAYLTGNGYTF. The DNA for the CDR3 is TGTGCCATCAGTGAGGCATACCTGACAGGGAATGGCTACACCTTC.

The chain recombines TRBV6-5 with TRBJ1-2, with unresolved D. Trimming took 0 bases from V and 5 from J, leaving 13 bases between them. The CDR3 covers 15 residues. Germline-derived CDR1 and CDR2 are MNHEY and SVGAGI. CDR3 region: CASSYSGRDEYGYTF. The CDR3 bases are TGTGCCAGCAGTTACTCTGGCAGAGATGAATATGGCTACACCTTC.

The V gene is TRBV14, the J gene TRBJ2-1; 8 bases line up with TRBD2. V trimming: 5 bases; J trimming: 6 bases; junction bases outside the gene matches: 15. The CDR3 consists of 17 residues. Germline V gene lookup returns CDR1 SGHDN and CDR2 FVKESK. CDR3 region: CASSTSGSWVTRNEQFF. The DNA of the CDR3 is TGTGCCAGCAGCACAAGCGGGAGCTGGGTAACACGCAATGAGCAGTTCTTC. The whole variable domain, remainder taken from reference TRBV14 and TRBJ2-1, is EAGVTQFPSHSVIEKGQTVTLRCDPISGHDNLYWYRRVMGKEIKFLLHFVKESKQDESGMPNNRFLAERTGGTYSTLKVQPAELEDSGVYFCASSTSGSWVTRNEQFFGPGTRLTVL.